This T cell receptor (beta chain) was observed in a study of cytomegalovirus exposure and HLA in healthy donors. Study-wide points: A later analysis associated roughly 15,000 TCR beta sequences with HLA alleles at a 0.05 false discovery rate.

PCR employed 60 Vbeta and 13 Jbeta primers. Produced via immunoSEQ multiplex PCR; TCRdb's table is partial and in-frame only. The sample yields about 94,000 clones, around 69% seen once. CDR3 length: 14 amino acids. J was trimmed by 9 bases and V by 3 bases; bases with no gene match: 8. Per the germline V gene, CDR1 is SGHTA and CDR2 is FQGNSA. In the case of this clone: Its antigen is currently unknown.

V gene TRBV7-2 combines with J gene TRBJ2-1; 7 positions agree with TRBD1. The source material was PBMCs. The TCR originated in a man younger than 45 in good health and CMV-seronegative. The CDR3 DNA follows: TGTGCCAGCAGCTTCGGGACAGACACAGCTGAGCAGTTCTTC. It encodes CASSFGTDTAEQFF.